One sample yielded the 18 T cell receptor beta chains listed below, sequenced in a study of CD4 T cells in relation to SARS-CoV-2 and coronaviruses. CD4+ T cells from unexposed donors were obtained before the COVID-19 pandemic (2011-2018). The cells were cultured for about ten days before CD4+ T cells were isolated. Antigens for these TCRs are unknown. Sequenced by immunoSEQ multiplex PCR; TCRdb stores in-frame clones only, minus some. The sample has approximately 16,000 clones, about 77% seen once; the top ten hold 9.7%. Sequenced sample: CD4+ T cells from PBMCs, cultured in vitro. The receptors were sampled from a human donor in good health.

The chain uses TRBV5-6 and TRBJ2-1; maybe TRBD1 (5 bases). Germline V gene lookup returns CDR1 SGHDT and CDR2 YYEEEE. CDR3 length: 16 residues. V lost 3 bases and J 2 bases, leaving 15 bases between the germline ends. The CDR3 is CASSSGWGSPYNEQFF. The CDR3 nucleotides are TGTGCCAGCAGCTCCGGATGGGGCTCTCCCTACAATGAGCAGTTCTTC.

The chain carries TRBV3-1 (or the pseudogene TRBV3-2) and TRBJ2-1; unclear D gene. CDR1 and CDR2 from the germline V gene are LGHDT and YNNKEL (reference sequence). This CDR3 region has 15 residues. V gave up 1 base and J gave up 9 bases, with 16 bases separating them. The CDR3: CASSQVGSGLGEQFF. CDR3 nucleotides: TGTGCCAGCAGCCAAGTAGGTAGTGGGCTCGGTGAGCAGTTCTTC.

The rearrangement joins TRBV27 to TRBJ2-2; D unclear. The germline CDR1 and CDR2 sequences are MNHEY and SMNVEV (reference sequence). This CDR3 is 15 amino acids long. V was clipped by 6 bases and J by 4 bases, with 15 bases between them. The CDR3 spells CASSEYRPLTGELFF. In DNA, the CDR3 is TGTGCCAGCAGCGAGTACCGACCTCTCACCGGGGAGCTGTTTTTT.

The chain combines TRBV28 with TRBJ1-2; D not resolved. V was trimmed by 5 bases and J by 0 bases, leaving 19 bases between them. The V gene's germline CDR1 is MDHEN and CDR2 SYDVKM. The CDR3 length is 17 residues. The CDR3 coding sequence is TGTGCCAGCAGTCAAAACCCAGGACGGATAACTAACTATGGCTACACCTTC. Translated: CASSQNPGRITNYGYTF.

The V call is TRBV29-1, the J call TRBJ1-3, with D hard to call. Germline V gene lookup returns CDR1 SQVTM and CDR2 ANQGSEA. V was cut by 5 bases and J by 5 bases, with 13 bases left in between. This CDR3 region has 13 residues. CDR3 in DNA: TGCAGCGTTACAGTATCGGTACGAAACACCATATATTTT. Encoded protein: CSVTVSVRNTIYF.

The chain joins TRBV24-1 to TRBJ2-7, with TRBD2 matching 8 bases. V lost 4 bases to trimming and J lost 3 bases; unmatched junction nucleotides: 1. Germline loops: CDR1 KGHDR, CDR2 SFDVKD. The CDR3 totals 13 residues. CDR3 sequence: CATSDGGGYEQYF. CDR3 nucleotides: TGTGCCACCAGTGACGGGGGGGGCTACGAGCAGTACTTC.

The chain is built from TRBV7-3 and TRBJ1-2, with a weak D call TRBD1 (6 bases). The germline gives CDR1 SGHTA, CDR2 FQGTGA. The V end lost 4 bases, the J end lost 13 bases, and 16 bases lay between the germline ends. CDR3 size: 12 residues. This CDR3 is CASSSTTGSFTF. Here the CDR3 DNA reads TGTGCCAGCAGCTCTACAACAGGGTCTTTCACCTTC.

V gene TRBV10-1 combines with J gene TRBJ1-1; TRBD1 might be the D (6 bases). CDR1 is WNHNN and CDR2 is SYGVQD in the germline V gene (reference sequence). The V end lost 2 bases, the J end lost 7 bases, and 14 bases lay between the germline ends. This CDR3 is 14 amino acids long. The CDR3 region is CASSEGAGAFEAFF. The CDR3 DNA is TGCGCCAGCAGTGAGGGGGCAGGGGCTTTTGAAGCTTTCTTT.

The chain carries TRBV5-4 and TRBJ2-7, with 9 positions matching TRBD1. V shed 4 bases and J 2 bases; nucleotides not matched to a gene: 7. The CDR3 spans 15 residues. From germline, CDR1 is SGHNT and CDR2 YYREEE (reference sequence). The CDR3 bases are TGTGCCAGCAGCCAACAGGGGGCTCGCACCTACGAGCAGTACTTC. This translates into CASSQQGARTYEQYF. Variable domain in full (rest from reference TRBV5-4 and TRBJ2-7): ETGVTQSPTHLIKTRGQQVTLRCSSQSGHNTVSWYQQALGQGPQFIFQYYREEENGRGNFPPRFSGLQFPNYSSELNVNALELDDSALYLCASSQQGARTYEQYFGPGTRLTVT.

This chain uses TRBV10-3 with TRBJ1-1; TRBD1 matches 7 bases. CDR1 and CDR2 (germline): ENHRY, SYGVKD. CDR3 length: 15 amino acids. Germline trimming cut 6 bases from V and 0 bases from J; bases unmatched to any gene: 7. The chain's CDR3 is CAIRGTANMNTEAFF. The CDR3 nucleotides are TGTGCCATCAGGGGGACAGCAAATATGAACACTGAAGCTTTCTTT.

This rearrangement joins TRBV7-9 to TRBJ2-7; D is unresolved. This CDR3 contains 12 residues. Germline V CDR1 and CDR2: SEHNR, FQNEAQ (reference sequence). V was pared by 10 bases and J by 2 bases, with 12 bases between. DNA for the CDR3: TGTGCCACCTCGCTAACGGCCTACGAGCAGTACTTC. It yields the protein CATSLTAYEQYF.

A single count supports this clone. The chain couples TRBV19 to TRBJ1-2; TRBD1 is a possible D gene (5 bases). Trimming shortened V by 6 bases and J by 2 bases, and 10 bases separated the two germline ends. Germline V gene lookup returns CDR1 LNHDA and CDR2 SQIVND (reference sequence). The CDR3 loop spans 13 amino acids. Written as DNA, the CDR3 is TGTGCCAGTAGCAAGACAGAAAACTATGGCTACACCTTC. The encoded protein is CASSKTENYGYTF.

V usage is TRBV19 and J usage is TRBJ2-5, with 14 positions matching TRBD2. This CDR3 spans 15 amino acids. In germline, CDR1 is LNHDA, CDR2 SQIVND (reference sequence). The V gene end was trimmed by 8 bases and the J gene end by 5 bases; junction bases not matched to a gene: 7. CDR3 protein: CASSWTSGRLETQYF. In nucleotides, the CDR3 is TGTGCCAGTTCCTGGACTAGCGGGAGGTTGGAGACCCAGTACTTC.

The V and J genes are TRBV5-4 and TRBJ2-4, with D perhaps matching TRBD1 (5 bases). V was pared by 4 bases and J by 0 bases, with 17 bases between. The CDR3 runs 17 residues. From germline, CDR1 is SGHNT and CDR2 YYREEE (reference sequence). The CDR3 DNA reads as TGTGCCAGCAGCGCGACAGACAGTGATCTAGCCAAAAACATTCAGTACTTC. Its protein product is CASSATDSDLAKNIQYF.

This chain links TRBV9 with TRBJ2-5; 9 bases match TRBD1. Germline trimming cut 4 bases from V and 5 bases from J; bases unmatched to any gene: 12. The CDR3 runs to 16 residues. Germline CDR1 reads SGDLS; CDR2 reads YYNGEE. The CDR3 reads CASSRGQGPPAETQYF. Here the CDR3 DNA reads TGTGCCAGCAGCCGGGGACAGGGACCTCCCGCCGAGACCCAGTACTTC.

This clone was observed a few times. The chain employs TRBV6-6 and TRBJ1-4; maybe TRBD1 (6 bases). V dropped 6 bases and J dropped 0 bases, with 26 bases sitting between them. Germline CDR1 MNHNY, CDR2 SVGAGI (reference sequence). There are 20 residues in the CDR3. DNA of the CDR3: TGTGCCAGCAGGCGAACAACAGGGATCTATGGGGCGGCAACTAATGAAAAACTGTTTTTT. Its translation is CASRRTTGIYGAATNEKLFF.

This chain links TRBV7-6 with TRBJ2-7, with 11 bases that match TRBD1. In germline, CDR1 is SGHVS, CDR2 FNYEAQ. Losses at the gene ends were 2 bases for V and 8 bases for J; bases not matched to a gene: 8. The CDR3 consists of 15 residues. The CDR3 DNA sequence: TGTGCCAGCAGCTTACGAACCGGGACAGGGGGGCAGCAGTACTTC. This translates into CASSLRTGTGGQQYF.

This chain links TRBV27 with TRBJ2-1, with a possible D match to TRBD2 (6 bases). CDR3 length: 16 residues. Trimming cost V 1 base and J 8 bases, with 18 bases left between them. Germline CDR1 MNHEY, CDR2 SMNVEV (reference sequence). DNA for the CDR3: TGTGCCAGCAGTTTATATAGTCCGGTTGGGGGGTATGAGCAGTTCTTC. Translating gives CASSLYSPVGGYEQFF.